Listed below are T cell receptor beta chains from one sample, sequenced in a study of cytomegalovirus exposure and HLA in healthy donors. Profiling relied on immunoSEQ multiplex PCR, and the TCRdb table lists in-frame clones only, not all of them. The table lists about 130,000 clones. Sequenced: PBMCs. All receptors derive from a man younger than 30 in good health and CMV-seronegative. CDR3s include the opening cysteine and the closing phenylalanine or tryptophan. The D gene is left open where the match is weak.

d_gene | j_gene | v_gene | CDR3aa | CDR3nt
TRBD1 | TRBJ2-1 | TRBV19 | CASSIPGTGSQFF | TGTGCCAGTAGTATCCCCGGGACAGGGTCGCAGTTCTTC
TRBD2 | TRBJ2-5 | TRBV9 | CASSVGGVETQYF | TGTGCCAGCAGCGTTGGGGGGGTGGAGACCCAGTACTTC
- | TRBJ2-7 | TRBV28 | CASSRRTASSYEQYF | TGTGCCAGCAGCCGAAGGACAGCTAGCTCCTACGAGCAGTACTTC
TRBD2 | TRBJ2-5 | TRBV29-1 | CSVAAAGLGAQYF | TGCAGCGTTGCTGCAGCGGGGCTGGGGGCCCAGTACTTC
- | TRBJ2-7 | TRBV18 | CASSPGASYEQYF | TGTGCCAGCTCACCAGGGGCCTCCTACGAGCAGTACTTC
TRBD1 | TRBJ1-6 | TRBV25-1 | CASRLAGGPSPLHF | TGTGCCAGCCGATTGGCAGGGGGCCCTTCACCCCTCCACTTT
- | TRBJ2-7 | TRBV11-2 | CASSSTVTSYEQYF | TGTGCCAGCAGCTCGACAGTAACCTCCTACGAGCAGTACTTC
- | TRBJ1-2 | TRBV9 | CASSVAAQGNYGYTF | TGTGCCAGCAGCGTAGCGGCCCAGGGGAACTATGGCTACACCTTC
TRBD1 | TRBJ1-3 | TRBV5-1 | CASSLNRDRVGNTIYF | TGCGCCAGCAGCTTAAACCGGGACAGAGTTGGAAACACCATATATTTT
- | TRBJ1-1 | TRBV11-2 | CASSSLRQRLFLEAFF | TGTGCCAGCAGTTCTTTACGACAGAGGCTATTCCTTGAAGCTTTCTTT
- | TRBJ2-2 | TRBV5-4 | CASTRGDLTGELFF | TGTGCCAGCACCAGGGGGGACCTCACCGGGGAGCTGTTTTTT
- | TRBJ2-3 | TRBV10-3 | CAIRNSGRLGSDTQYF | TGTGCCATCCGAAACTCGGGAAGGTTGGGGTCCGATACGCAGTATTTT
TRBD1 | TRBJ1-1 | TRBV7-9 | CASSGRDRAEAFF | TGTGCCAGCAGCGGACGTGACAGGGCTGAAGCTTTCTTT
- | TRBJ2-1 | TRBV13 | CASSLSRSTFYNEQFF | TGTGCCAGCAGCTTGAGCAGGTCAACTTTTTACAATGAGCAGTTCTTC
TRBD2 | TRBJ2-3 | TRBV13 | CASSSRLAGGRNTQYF | TGTGCCAGCAGCTCAAGACTAGCGGGAGGTCGGAATACGCAGTATTTT
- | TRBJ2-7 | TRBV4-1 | CASSHQSLYPNEQYF | TGCGCCAGCAGCCACCAGTCCCTTTACCCCAACGAGCAGTACTTC
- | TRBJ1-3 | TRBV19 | CASSVSPLVSGNTIYF | TGTGCCAGTAGTGTATCACCACTAGTCTCTGGAAACACCATATATTTT
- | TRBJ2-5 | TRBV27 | CASSIAGETQYF | TGTGCCAGCAGTATCGCAGGAGAGACCCAGTACTTC
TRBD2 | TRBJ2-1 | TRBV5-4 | CASSFGLASDEQFF | TGTGCCAGCAGCTTCGGACTAGCTAGCGATGAGCAGTTCTTC
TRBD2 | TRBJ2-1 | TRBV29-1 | CSARPRGAGGKGGLNEQFF | TGCAGCGCTCGTCCACGGGGAGCGGGAGGGAAGGGAGGACTCAATGAGCAGTTCTTC
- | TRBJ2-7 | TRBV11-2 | CASSRSYEQYF | TGTGCCAGCAGCCGTTCCTACGAGCAGTACTTC
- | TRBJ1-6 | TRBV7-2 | CASSLEQLKPLHF | TGTGCCAGCAGCTTAGAACAGCTCAAACCCCTCCACTTT
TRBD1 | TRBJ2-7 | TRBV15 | CATSTRQTGAEQYF | TGTGCCACCAGCACCCGACAGACAGGGGCCGAGCAGTACTTC
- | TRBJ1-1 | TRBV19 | CASRNPSGWLIAFF | TGTGCCAGTAGAAACCCTTCGGGGTGGTTGATCGCTTTCTTT
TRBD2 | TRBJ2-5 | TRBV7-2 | CASSTRLAVQETQYF | TGTGCCAGCAGCACCCGACTAGCGGTCCAAGAGACCCAGTACTTC
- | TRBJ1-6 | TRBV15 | CATSRDPRAPLHF | TGTGCCACCAGCAGAGATCCCAGGGCACCCCTCCACTTT
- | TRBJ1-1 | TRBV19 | CASKVTMRDLNTEAFF | TGTGCCAGTAAGGTGACTATGCGGGACTTGAACACTGAAGCTTTCTTT
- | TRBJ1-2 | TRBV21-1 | CASSNAQNYGYTF | TGTGCCAGCAGCAATGCCCAGAACTATGGCTACACCTTC
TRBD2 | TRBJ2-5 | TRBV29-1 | CSVGGRAKRETQYF | TGCAGCGTTGGTGGGAGGGCCAAACGGGAGACCCAGTACTTC
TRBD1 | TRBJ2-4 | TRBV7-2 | CASSHTGEAAKNIQYF | TGTGCCAGCAGCCACACAGGGGAAGCGGCCAAAAACATTCAGTACTTC
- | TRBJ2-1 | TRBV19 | CASTEGQVPYNEQFF | TGTGCCAGTACAGAGGGACAAGTCCCATACAATGAGCAGTTCTTC
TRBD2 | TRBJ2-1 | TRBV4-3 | CASSSPGLAGYNEQFF | TGCGCCAGCAGCTCCCCAGGACTAGCGGGCTACAATGAGCAGTTCTTC
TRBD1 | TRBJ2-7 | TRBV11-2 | CASSRQGSYEQYF | TGTGCCAGCAGCCGACAGGGGTCCTACGAGCAGTACTTC
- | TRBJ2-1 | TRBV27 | CASRPPPVRGYNEQFF | TGTGCCAGCAGACCACCACCTGTGCGAGGATACAATGAGCAGTTCTTC
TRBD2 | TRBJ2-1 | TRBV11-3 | CASSLDQGGSGRYNEQFF | TGTGCCAGCAGCTTAGATCAGGGGGGTAGCGGGAGATACAATGAGCAGTTCTTC
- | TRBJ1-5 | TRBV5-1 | CASSPGPQRGYSNQPQHF | TGCGCCAGCAGCCCGGGGCCCCAGCGGGGTTATAGCAATCAGCCCCAGCATTTT
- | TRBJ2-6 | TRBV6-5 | CASRRRAGANVLTF | TGTGCCAGCAGAAGGAGGGCTGGGGCCAACGTCCTGACTTTC
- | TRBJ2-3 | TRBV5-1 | CASSRGTANTDTQYF | TGCGCCAGCAGCCGGGGGACAGCAAACACAGATACGCAGTATTTT
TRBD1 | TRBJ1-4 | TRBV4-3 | CASSPRTGFEKLFF | TGCGCCAGCAGCCCAAGGACAGGGTTTGAAAAACTGTTTTTT
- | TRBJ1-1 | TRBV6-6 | CASFPGGNTEAFF | TGTGCCAGCTTCCCCGGGGGGAACACTGAAGCTTTCTTT
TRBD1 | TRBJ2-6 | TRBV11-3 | CASSSYLDRVPGANVLTF | TGTGCCAGCAGCTCCTACCTTGACAGGGTACCTGGGGCCAACGTCCTGACTTTC
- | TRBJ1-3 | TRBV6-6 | CASSLMTGTTINTIYF | TGTGCCAGCAGTCTGATGACCGGGACAACTATAAACACCATATATTTT
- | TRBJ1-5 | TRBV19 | CASNLQAYSNQPQHF | TGTGCCAGTAACCTACAGGCTTATAGCAATCAGCCCCAGCATTTT
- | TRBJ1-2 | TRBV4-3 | CASSRGGAGYTF | TGCGCCAGCAGTCGAGGGGGTGCCGGCTACACCTTC
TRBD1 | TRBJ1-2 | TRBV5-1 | CASRMGQGHGYTF | TGCGCCAGCAGGATGGGACAGGGTCACGGCTACACCTTC
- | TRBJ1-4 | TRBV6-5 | CASSRREQRREKLFF | TGTGCCAGCAGTCGTCGGGAACAACGACGGGAAAAACTGTTTTTT
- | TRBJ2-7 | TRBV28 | CASSRSGVASYEQYF | TGTGCCAGCAGTCGATCGGGGGTTGCCTCCTACGAGCAGTACTTC
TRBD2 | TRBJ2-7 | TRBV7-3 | CASGPTGLAGVYYEQYF | TGTGCCAGCGGCCCCACCGGACTAGCGGGGGTCTACTACGAGCAGTACTTC
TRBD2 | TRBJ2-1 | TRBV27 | CASRTAGGPYNEQFF | TGTGCCAGCAGAACAGCGGGAGGCCCCTACAATGAGCAGTTCTTC
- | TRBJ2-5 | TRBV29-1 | CSVEDGVRGYQETQYF | TGCAGCGTTGAAGATGGGGTTAGGGGGTACCAAGAGACCCAGTACTTC